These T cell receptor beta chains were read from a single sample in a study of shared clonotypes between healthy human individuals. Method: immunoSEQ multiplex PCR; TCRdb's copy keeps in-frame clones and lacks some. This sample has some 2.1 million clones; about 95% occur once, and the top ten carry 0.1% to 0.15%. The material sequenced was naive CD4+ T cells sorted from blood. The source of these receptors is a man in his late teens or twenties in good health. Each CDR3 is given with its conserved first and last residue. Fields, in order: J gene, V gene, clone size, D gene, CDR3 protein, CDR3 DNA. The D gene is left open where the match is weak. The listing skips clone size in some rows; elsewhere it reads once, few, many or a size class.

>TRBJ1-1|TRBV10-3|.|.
CAIRRNTEAFF
TGTGCCATCAGGAGGAACACTGAAGCTTTCTTT
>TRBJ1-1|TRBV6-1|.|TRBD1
CASTSGQKQNTEAFF
TGTGCCAGCACCTCGGGACAGAAACAGAACACTGAAGCTTTCTTT
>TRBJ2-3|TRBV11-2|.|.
CASSWGQKPSTDTQYF
TGTGCCAGCAGCTGGGGGCAGAAACCTAGCACAGATACGCAGTATTTT
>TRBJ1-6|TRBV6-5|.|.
CASRQCSPLHF
TGTGCCAGCAGACAGTGCTCACCCCTCCACTTT
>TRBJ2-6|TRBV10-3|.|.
CAISEDSSGANVLTF
TGTGCCATCAGTGAGGACAGCTCTGGGGCCAACGTCCTGACTTTC
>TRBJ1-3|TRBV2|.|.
CASSGQAFSGNTIYF
TGTGCCAGCAGTGGGCAGGCCTTCTCTGGAAACACCATATATTTT
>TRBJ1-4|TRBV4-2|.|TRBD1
CASSQGDSLSNEKLFF
TGTGCCAGCAGCCAAGGGGACAGTCTAAGTAATGAAAAACTGTTTTTT
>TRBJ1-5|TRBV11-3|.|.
CASSSGHSDQPQHF
TGTGCCAGCAGCTCCGGACATTCTGATCAGCCCCAGCATTTT
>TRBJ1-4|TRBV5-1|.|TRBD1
CASSPEGGLSREKLFF
TGCGCCAGCAGCCCGGAAGGGGGCCTGTCGCGTGAAAAACTGTTTTTT
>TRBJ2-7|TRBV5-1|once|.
CASSLARGVDREQYF
TGCGCCAGCAGCTTGGCTCGGGGAGTTGATAGGGAGCAGTACTTC
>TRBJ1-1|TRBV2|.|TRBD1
CASRRDRPNTEAFF
TGTGCCAGCAGGCGGGACAGACCGAACACTGAAGCTTTCTTT
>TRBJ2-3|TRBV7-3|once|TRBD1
CASSNGDRRTDTQYF
TGTGCCAGCAGCAACGGGGACAGACGCACAGATACGCAGTATTTT
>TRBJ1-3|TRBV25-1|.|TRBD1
CASCTGDSTIYF
TGTGCCAGTTGCACAGGGGACAGCACCATATATTTT
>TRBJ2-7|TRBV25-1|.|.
CASSENYEQYF
TGTGCCAGCAGCGAGAACTACGAGCAGTACTTC
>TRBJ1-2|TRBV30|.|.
CAWSPWTYGYTF
TGTGCCTGGAGTCCCTGGACCTATGGCTACACCTTC
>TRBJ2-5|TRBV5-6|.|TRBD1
CASSLWEGQGAPGETQYF
TGTGCCAGCAGCTTATGGGAGGGACAGGGGGCACCCGGAGAGACCCAGTACTTC
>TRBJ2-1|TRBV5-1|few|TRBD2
CASSLAGGTYNEQFF
TGCGCCAGCAGCTTAGCGGGAGGGACCTACAATGAGCAGTTCTTC
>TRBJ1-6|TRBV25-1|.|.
CASSDPTPGTGRF
TGTGCCAGCAGTGATCCCACCCCCGGGACTGGTCGCTTT
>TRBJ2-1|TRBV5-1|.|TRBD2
CASSVTGTSGTNEQFF
TGCGCCAGCAGCGTAACCGGGACTAGCGGGACCAATGAGCAGTTCTTC
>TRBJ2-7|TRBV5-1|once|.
CASSWEGENEQYF
TGCGCCAGCAGCTGGGAGGGGGAGAACGAGCAGTACTTC
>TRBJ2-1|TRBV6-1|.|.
CATRVEGGSEQFF
TGTGCCACGCGGGTAGAGGGGGGGAGTGAGCAGTTCTTC
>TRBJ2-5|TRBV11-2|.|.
CASSLGLYQETQYF
TGTGCCAGCAGCTTAGGCCTGTACCAAGAGACCCAGTACTTC
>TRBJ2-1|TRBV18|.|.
CASSPRETSEQFF
TGTGCCAGCTCACCACGTGAGACAAGTGAGCAGTTCTTC
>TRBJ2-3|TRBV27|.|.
CASSSGYGGLDTQYF
TGTGCCAGCAGTTCTGGGTATGGGGGGCTAGATACGCAGTATTTT
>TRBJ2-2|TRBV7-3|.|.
CASSPSPGTGELFF
TGTGCCAGCAGCCCTTCCCCGGGCACCGGGGAGCTGTTTTTT
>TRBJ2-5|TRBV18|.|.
CASSPEVARTQYF
TGTGCCAGCTCACCAGAGGTAGCCCGGACCCAGTACTTC
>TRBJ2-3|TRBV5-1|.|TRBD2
CASSLGSGGPTDTQYF
TGCGCCAGCAGCTTGGGCAGCGGGGGGCCCACAGATACGCAGTATTTT
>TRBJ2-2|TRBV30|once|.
CAWRRSSNTGELFF
TGTGCCTGGAGAAGGTCCTCGAACACCGGGGAGCTGTTTTTT
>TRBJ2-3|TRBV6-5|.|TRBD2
CATSRAGGSDTQYF
TGTGCCACAAGTCGGGCGGGGGGCAGTGATACGCAGTATTTT
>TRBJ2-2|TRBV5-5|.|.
CASSRSASATGELFF
TGTGCCAGCAGCCGCTCAGCTTCGGCTACCGGGGAGCTGTTTTTT
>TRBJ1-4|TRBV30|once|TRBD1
CAWSDRGRVEKLFF
TGTGCCTGGAGTGACAGGGGGCGTGTTGAAAAACTGTTTTTT
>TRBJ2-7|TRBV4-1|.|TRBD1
CASSQVFGTGDYEQYF
TGCGCCAGCAGCCAAGTCTTCGGGACAGGGGACTACGAGCAGTACTTC
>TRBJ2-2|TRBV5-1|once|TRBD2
CASSPPSSGTNTGELFF
TGCGCCAGCAGCCCCCCGTCGAGCGGGACGAACACCGGGGAGCTGTTTTTT
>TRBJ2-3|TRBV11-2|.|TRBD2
CASSLDFPGGPVDTQYF
TGTGCCAGCAGCTTAGATTTTCCGGGGGGGCCCGTAGATACGCAGTATTTT
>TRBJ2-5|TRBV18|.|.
CASSPRKEGQETQYF
TGTGCCAGCTCACCACGAAAGGAGGGACAAGAGACCCAGTACTTC
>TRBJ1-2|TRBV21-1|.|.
CASSFGGNYGYTF
TGTGCCAGCAGCTTCGGGGGTAACTATGGCTACACCTTC
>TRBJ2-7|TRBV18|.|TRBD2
CASSPGASGSGEQYF
TGTGCCAGCTCACCAGGGGCTAGCGGGAGTGGGGAGCAGTACTTC